The 15 T cell receptor beta chains listed next were all sequenced from one sample in a study of cytomegalovirus exposure and HLA in healthy donors. A multiplex PCR was run with 60 Vbeta primers and 13 Jbeta primers. The table came from immunoSEQ multiplex PCR; TCRdb's copy has only in-frame clones and leaves some out. The table lists some 120,000 clones, 9% to 10% of them singletons, with 3% in the top ten. The sample comprised PBMCs. The receptor source for this set is a man aged 25 to 40 in good health and CMV-seronegative.

The chain uses TRBV5-1 and TRBJ2-2, with 13 bases lining up with TRBD2. V gave up 4 bases and J gave up 6 bases; unmatched junction bases: 9. CDR3 length equals 17 residues. CDR1 is SGHRS and CDR2 is YFSETQ in the germline V gene. CDR3: CASSGRLAGGYAGELFF. In DNA, the CDR3 is TGCGCCAGCAGCGGGAGACTAGCGGGAGGTTATGCCGGGGAGCTGTTTTTT.

The rearrangement links TRBV18 to TRBJ1-1; D not resolved. This CDR3 has 14 amino acids. Germline V gives CDR1 KGHSH, CDR2 LQKENI. Trimming took off 0 bases at V and 5 bases at J, with 10 bases between the two ends. The CDR3 region is CASSPPLGGTEAFF. The CDR3 region has the DNA TGTGCCAGCTCACCACCTCTCGGAGGGACTGAAGCTTTCTTT.

The chain has TRBV27 and TRBJ2-7; 10 bases fit TRBD2. V lost 9 bases and J lost 11; bases outside the gene matches: 13. The CDR3 is made up of 13 amino acids. Germline V gene data show CDR1 as MNHEY and CDR2 as SMNVEV (reference sequence). The chain's CDR3 is CASRSSGGHEEYF. CDR3 in DNA: TGTGCCAGTAGATCTAGCGGGGGCCACGAAGAGTACTTC.

The chain employs TRBV4-3 and TRBJ2-3, with D possibly TRBD2 on 7 matching bases. The V gene's germline CDR1 is LGHNA and CDR2 YSLEER. Between the trimmed V and J ends, which lost 0 bases and 2 bases, there was a span of 15 bases. The CDR3 runs to 17 residues. The CDR3 spells CASSQEGGGLSTDTQYF. The CDR3, as DNA: TGCGCCAGCAGCCAAGAAGGGGGGGGGTTGTCCACAGATACGCAGTATTTT.

The rearrangement uses TRBV2 and TRBJ2-2, with TRBD2 matching 11 bases. The V gene end was trimmed by 4 bases and the J gene end by 7 bases; junction bases not matched to a gene: 8. The germline V gene has CDR1 SNHLY and CDR2 FYNNEI. The CDR3 length is 16 residues. The chain's CDR3 is CASSAETSGMGGELFF. For the CDR3, the DNA is TGTGCCAGCAGTGCAGAGACTAGCGGGATGGGCGGGGAGCTGTTTTTT.

J is TRBJ2-7 and V is TRBV4-2; 14 bases line up with TRBD2. The CDR3 is made up of 16 amino acids. Germline V gene lookup returns CDR1 LGHNA and CDR2 YNFKEQ. J lost 7 bases, V lost 0 bases, and 5 bases had no gene match. CDR3 amino acids: CASSQEPGLAGVEQYF. CDR3 bases: TGTGCCAGCAGCCAAGAGCCGGGACTAGCGGGAGTAGAGCAGTACTTC.

The rearrangement links TRBV30 to TRBJ2-7; 10 positions match TRBD2. CDR3 size: 13 residues. Germline V lookup: CDR1 GTSNPN, CDR2 SVGIG (reference sequence). The junction had 3 bases not matched to a gene; V was cut back by 6 bases and J by 1 base. The CDR3 DNA follows: TGTGCCTGTGCTAGCGGGAGTTCCTACGAGCAGTACTTC. Residues: CACASGSSYEQYF.

This clone was seen only a few times. The junction differs from germline at one of its ends, possibly a read error. This chain links TRBV2 with TRBJ2-7; 8 bases fit TRBD1. Germline V lookup: CDR1 SNHLY, CDR2 FYNNEI. This CDR3 has 15 amino acids. CDR3 in amino acids: CASSRRLDRVAHQDF. The CDR3, as DNA: TGTGCCAGCAGTCGTAGACTGGACAGGGTGGCTCATCAAGACTTC.

This clone was found a few times. Other DNA sequences in the sample encode the same CDR3. V usage is TRBV20-1 and J usage is TRBJ1-4; D perhaps matches TRBD1 (5 bases). V was cut by 6 bases and J by 13 bases, with 15 bases left in between. There are 11 residues in the CDR3. Per germline, CDR1 DFQATT and CDR2 SNEGSKA (reference sequence). As DNA, the CDR3 is TGCAGTGCCTCCCGCAGGGAGGGACTGTTTTTT. Its translation: CSASRREGLFF.

This clone has just a few counts. This chain connects TRBV6-5 to TRBJ1-2; D is unclear. The CDR3 length is 13 residues. Germline V gives CDR1 MNHEY, CDR2 SVGAGI. V shed 6 bases and J shed 8 bases, with 16 bases lying between them. The CDR3 region is CASRPASSGGYTF. The CDR3 region has the DNA TGTGCCAGCAGACCGGCCTCTAGTGGAGGCTACACCTTC.

The V and J genes are TRBV9 and TRBJ1-6; tentatively, D is TRBD1 (6 bases). V gave up 2 bases and J gave up 6 bases, with 12 bases separating them. The CDR3 totals 15 residues. Germline V CDR1 and CDR2: SGDLS, YYNGEE. As DNA, the CDR3 is TGTGCCAGCAGCGTCGCGGGGGCAGGTAATTCACCCCTCCACTTT. It encodes CASSVAGAGNSPLHF.

The chain uses TRBV6-1 and TRBJ1-1; D gene unclear. The germline V and J ends were trimmed by 1 base and 6 bases, with 9 bases remaining between them. Germline assignment: CDR1 MNHNS and CDR2 SASEGT. The CDR3 is made up of 13 amino acids. CDR3 DNA sequence: TGTGCCAGCAGTGAAGGTTTCCAGGCTGAAGCTTTCTTT. Translated, it gives CASSEGFQAEAFF.

This clone has just a few counts. The chain links TRBV2 to TRBJ1-2; no reliable D call. This CDR3 spans 15 amino acids. Germline assignment: CDR1 SNHLY and CDR2 FYNNEI. The V end was cut by 7 bases, the J end by 7 bases, with 22 bases between. The CDR3 region has the DNA TGTGCCAGCACTCGAGAGGGCCACGGGGAGTCTGGCTACACCTTC. Translating gives CASTREGHGESGYTF.

The chain couples TRBV4-3 to TRBJ1-1, with 8 nucleotides matching TRBD1. The CDR3 is 13 residues long. Germline V gene lookup returns CDR1 LGHNA and CDR2 YSLEER. V lost 4 bases, J lost 9 bases, and 7 bases stayed unmatched. CDR3 nucleotide sequence: TGCGCCAGCAGCCGAGGGACAGGCCTTCAAGCTTTCTTT. Protein sequence: CASSRGTGLQAFF.

This clone was observed a handful of times. The chain employs TRBV27 and TRBJ1-1; TRBD1 agrees at 9 bases. The CDR3 totals 14 residues. The germline V gene has CDR1 MNHEY and CDR2 SMNVEV (reference sequence). Unmatched junction bases numbered 5, after V lost 3 bases and J lost 6 bases. The CDR3 coding sequence is TGTGCCAGCAGTTTGGGACAGGGTATCTCTGAAGCTTTCTTT. Translated, it gives CASSLGQGISEAFF.